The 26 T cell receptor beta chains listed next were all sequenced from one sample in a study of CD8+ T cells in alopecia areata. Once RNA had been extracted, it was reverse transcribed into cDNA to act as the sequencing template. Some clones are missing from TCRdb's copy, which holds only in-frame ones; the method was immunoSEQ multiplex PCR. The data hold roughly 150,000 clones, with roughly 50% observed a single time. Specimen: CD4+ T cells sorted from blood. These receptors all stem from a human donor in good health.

The CDR3, as DNA: TGTGCCAGCAGCTTAACGTTTTCGGGAGGATACAATGAGCAGTTCTTC. Its protein is CASSLTFSGGYNEQFF. The chain has TRBV7-3 and TRBJ2-1; 7 bases are shared with TRBD2. The CDR3 has 16 amino acids. Germline loops: CDR1 SGHTA, CDR2 FQGTGA. The J segment lost 4 bases and the V segment lost 0 bases, leaving 6 bases of the junction unmatched.

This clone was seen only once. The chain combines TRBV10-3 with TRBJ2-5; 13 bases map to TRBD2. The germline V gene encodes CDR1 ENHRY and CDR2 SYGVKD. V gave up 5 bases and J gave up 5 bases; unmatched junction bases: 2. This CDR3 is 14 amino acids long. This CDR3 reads CAISPTSGGETQYF. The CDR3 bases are TGTGCCATCAGTCCGACTAGCGGGGGGGAGACCCAGTACTTC.

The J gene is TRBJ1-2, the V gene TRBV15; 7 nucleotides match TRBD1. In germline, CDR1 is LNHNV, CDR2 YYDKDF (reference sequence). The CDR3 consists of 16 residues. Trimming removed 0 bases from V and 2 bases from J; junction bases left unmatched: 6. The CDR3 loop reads CATSRDRGRGNYGYTF. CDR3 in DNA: TGTGCCACCAGCAGAGATCGGGGCAGGGGGAACTATGGCTACACCTTC.

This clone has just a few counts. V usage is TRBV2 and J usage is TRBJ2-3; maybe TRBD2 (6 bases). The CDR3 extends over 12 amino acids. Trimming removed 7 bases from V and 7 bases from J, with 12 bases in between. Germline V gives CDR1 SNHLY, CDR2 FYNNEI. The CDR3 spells CASNRDSNTQYF. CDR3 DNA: TGTGCCAGCAACCGGGACTCCAATACGCAGTATTTT.

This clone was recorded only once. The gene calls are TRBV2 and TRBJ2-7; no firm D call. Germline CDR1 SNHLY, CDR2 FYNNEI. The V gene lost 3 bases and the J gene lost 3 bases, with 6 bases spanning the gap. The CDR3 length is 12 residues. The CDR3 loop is CASSDQVYEQYF. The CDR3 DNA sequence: TGTGCCAGCAGTGATCAGGTCTACGAGCAGTACTTC. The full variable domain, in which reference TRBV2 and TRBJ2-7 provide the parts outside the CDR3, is EPEVTQTPSHQVTQMGQEVILRCVPISNHLYFYWYRQILGQKVEFLVSFYNNEISEKSEIFDDQFSVERPDGSNFTLKIRSTKLEDSAMYFCASSDQVYEQYFGPGTRLTVT.

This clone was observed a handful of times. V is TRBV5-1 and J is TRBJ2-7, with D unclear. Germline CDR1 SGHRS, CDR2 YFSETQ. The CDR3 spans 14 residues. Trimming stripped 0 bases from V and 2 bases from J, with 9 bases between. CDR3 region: CASSLDAVPYEQYF. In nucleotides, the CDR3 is TGCGCCAGCAGCTTGGACGCAGTCCCCTACGAGCAGTACTTC.

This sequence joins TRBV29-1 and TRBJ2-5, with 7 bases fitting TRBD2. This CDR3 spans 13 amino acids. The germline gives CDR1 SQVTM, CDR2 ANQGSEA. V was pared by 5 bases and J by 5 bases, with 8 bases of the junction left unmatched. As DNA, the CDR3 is TGCAGCGTTACCCCTAGCGGCGTCGAGACCCAGTACTTC. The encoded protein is CSVTPSGVETQYF.

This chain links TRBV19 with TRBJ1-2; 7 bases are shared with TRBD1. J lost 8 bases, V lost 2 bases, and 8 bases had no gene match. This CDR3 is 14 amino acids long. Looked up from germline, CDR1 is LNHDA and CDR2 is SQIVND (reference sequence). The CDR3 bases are TGTGCCAGTAGTATATCGGACAGGTTCGTGGGCTACACCTTC. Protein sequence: CASSISDRFVGYTF.

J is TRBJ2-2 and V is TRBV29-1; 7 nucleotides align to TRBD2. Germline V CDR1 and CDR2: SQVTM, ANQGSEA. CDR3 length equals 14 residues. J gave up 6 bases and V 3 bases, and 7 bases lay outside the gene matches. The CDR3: CSVEKAGRAGELFF. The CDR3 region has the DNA TGCAGCGTTGAGAAAGCGGGAAGGGCCGGGGAGCTGTTTTTT.

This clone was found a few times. CDR3 in amino acids: CASSESSSTDTQYF. CDR3 sequence (DNA): TGTGCCAGCAGTGAGAGCTCTAGCACAGATACGCAGTATTTT. V and J are TRBV2 and TRBJ2-3; D unresolved. Germline CDR1 reads SNHLY; CDR2 reads FYNNEI. Trimming stripped 3 bases from V and 0 bases from J, with 7 bases between. The CDR3 has 14 amino acids.

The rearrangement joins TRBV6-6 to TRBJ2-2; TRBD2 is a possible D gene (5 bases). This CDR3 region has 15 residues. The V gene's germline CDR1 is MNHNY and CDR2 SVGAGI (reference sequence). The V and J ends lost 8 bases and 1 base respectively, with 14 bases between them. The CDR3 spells CASPSTRENTGELFF. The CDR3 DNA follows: TGTGCCAGCCCCTCCACCCGGGAGAACACCGGGGAGCTGTTTTTT.

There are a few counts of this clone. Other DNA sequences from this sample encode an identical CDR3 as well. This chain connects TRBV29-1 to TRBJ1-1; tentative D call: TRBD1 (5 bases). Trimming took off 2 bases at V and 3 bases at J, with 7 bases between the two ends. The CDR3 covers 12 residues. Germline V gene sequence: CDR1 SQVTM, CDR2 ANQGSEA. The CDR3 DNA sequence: TGCAGCGTTGAAAGGGGTTACACTGAAGCTTTCTTT. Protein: CSVERGYTEAFF. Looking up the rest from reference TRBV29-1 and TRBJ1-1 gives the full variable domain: SAVISQKPSRDICQRGTSLTIQCQVDSQVTMMFWYRQQPGQSLTLIATANQGSEATYESGFVIDKFPISRPNLTFSTLTVSNMSPEDSSIYLCSVERGYTEAFFGQGTRLTVV.

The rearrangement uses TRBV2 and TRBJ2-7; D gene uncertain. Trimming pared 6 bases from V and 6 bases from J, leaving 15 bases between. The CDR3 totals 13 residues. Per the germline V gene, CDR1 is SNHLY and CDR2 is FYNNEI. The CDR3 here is CASRFPGAGEQYF. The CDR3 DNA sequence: TGTGCCAGCAGGTTCCCAGGTGCCGGCGAGCAGTACTTC.

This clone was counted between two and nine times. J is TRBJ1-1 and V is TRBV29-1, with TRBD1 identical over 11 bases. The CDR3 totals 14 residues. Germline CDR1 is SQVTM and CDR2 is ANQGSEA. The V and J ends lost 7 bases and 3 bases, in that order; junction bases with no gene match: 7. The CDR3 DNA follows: TGCAGCGCCGGGGACAGGGGGTATGACACTGAAGCTTTCTTT. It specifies CSAGDRGYDTEAFF.

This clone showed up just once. The CDR3 DNA is TGTGCCAGCTCACCACCGATACAGGGCAGTCTCGGCTACACCTTC. Translating it yields CASSPPIQGSLGYTF. The V gene is TRBV18, the J gene TRBJ1-2; D perhaps matches TRBD1 (6 bases). In germline, CDR1 is KGHSH, CDR2 LQKENI. V was cut by 0 bases and J by 8 bases, with 16 bases left in between. This CDR3 spans 15 amino acids.

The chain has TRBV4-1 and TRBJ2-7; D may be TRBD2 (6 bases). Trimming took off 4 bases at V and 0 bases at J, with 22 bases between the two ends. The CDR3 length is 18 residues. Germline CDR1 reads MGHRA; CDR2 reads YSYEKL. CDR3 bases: TGCGCCAGCAGCCGCTTCACACTAGCACGAGACCGCTCCTACGAGCAGTACTTC. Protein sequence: CASSRFTLARDRSYEQYF.

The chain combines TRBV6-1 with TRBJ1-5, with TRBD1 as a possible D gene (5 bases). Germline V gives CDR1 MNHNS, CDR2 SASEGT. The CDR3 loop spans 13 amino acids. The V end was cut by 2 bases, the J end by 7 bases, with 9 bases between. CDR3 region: CASSERGWQPQHF. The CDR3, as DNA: TGTGCCAGCAGTGAAAGGGGCTGGCAGCCCCAGCATTTT.

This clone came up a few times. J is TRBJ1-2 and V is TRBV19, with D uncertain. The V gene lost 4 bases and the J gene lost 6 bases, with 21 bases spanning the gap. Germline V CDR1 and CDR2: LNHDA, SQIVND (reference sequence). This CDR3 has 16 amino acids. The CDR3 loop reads CASSRSTFILEDGYTF. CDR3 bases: TGTGCCAGTAGTAGGTCTACGTTTATCTTAGAGGATGGCTACACCTTC.

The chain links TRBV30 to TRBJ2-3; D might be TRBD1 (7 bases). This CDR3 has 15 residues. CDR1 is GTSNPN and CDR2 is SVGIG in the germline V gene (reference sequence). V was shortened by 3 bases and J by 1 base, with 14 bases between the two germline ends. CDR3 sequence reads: CAWSPTGRRTDTQYF. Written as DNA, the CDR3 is TGTGCCTGGAGCCCGACAGGGAGGCGCACAGATACGCAGTATTTT.

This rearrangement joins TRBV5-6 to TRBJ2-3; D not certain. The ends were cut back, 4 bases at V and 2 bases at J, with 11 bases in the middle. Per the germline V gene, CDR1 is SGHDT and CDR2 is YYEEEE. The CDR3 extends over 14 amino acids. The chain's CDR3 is CASSREAATDTQYF. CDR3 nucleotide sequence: TGTGCCAGCAGCCGTGAGGCAGCCACAGATACGCAGTATTTT.

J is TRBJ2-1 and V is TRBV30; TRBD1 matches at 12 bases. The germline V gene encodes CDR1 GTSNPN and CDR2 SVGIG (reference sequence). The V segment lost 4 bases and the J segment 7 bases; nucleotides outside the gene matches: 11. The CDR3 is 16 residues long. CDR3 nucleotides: TGTGCCTGGATCCAACCGGGACAGGGGGCGAGGAATGAGCAGTTCTTC. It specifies CAWIQPGQGARNEQFF. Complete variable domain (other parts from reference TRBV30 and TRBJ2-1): SQTIHQWPATLVQPVGSPLSLECTVEGTSNPNLYWYRQAAGRGLQLLFYSVGIGQISSEVPQNLSASRPQDRQFILSSKKLLLSDSGFYLCAWIQPGQGARNEQFFGPGTRLTVL.

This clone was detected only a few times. CDR3 coding DNA: TGCAGTGCTAGACCCAACAATGAGCAGTTCTTC. Protein sequence: CSARPNNEQFF. The chain joins TRBV20-1 to TRBJ2-1, with no clear D. The CDR3 covers 11 residues. Trimming removed 2 bases at V and 5 bases at J, with 4 bases between. Germline V gives CDR1 DFQATT, CDR2 SNEGSKA (reference sequence).

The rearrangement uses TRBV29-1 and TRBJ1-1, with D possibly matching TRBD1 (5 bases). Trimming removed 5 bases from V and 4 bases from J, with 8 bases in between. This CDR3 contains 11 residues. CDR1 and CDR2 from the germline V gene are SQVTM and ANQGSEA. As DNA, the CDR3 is TGCAGCGTTTGGGGGTCCACTGAAGCTTTCTTT. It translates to CSVWGSTEAFF.

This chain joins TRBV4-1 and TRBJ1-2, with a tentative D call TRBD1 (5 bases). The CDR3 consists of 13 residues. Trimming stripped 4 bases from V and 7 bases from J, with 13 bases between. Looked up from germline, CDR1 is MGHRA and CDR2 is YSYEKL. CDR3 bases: TGCGCCAGCAGCCGCACAGGAATCCCTGGCTACACCTTC. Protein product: CASSRTGIPGYTF.

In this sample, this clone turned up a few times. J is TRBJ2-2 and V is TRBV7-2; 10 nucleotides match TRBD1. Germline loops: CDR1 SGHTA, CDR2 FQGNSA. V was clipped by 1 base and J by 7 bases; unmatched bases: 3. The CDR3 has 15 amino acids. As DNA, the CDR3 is TGTGCCAGCAGCTTAGGGGGACAGGGGATCGGGGAGCTGTTTTTT. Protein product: CASSLGGQGIGELFF.

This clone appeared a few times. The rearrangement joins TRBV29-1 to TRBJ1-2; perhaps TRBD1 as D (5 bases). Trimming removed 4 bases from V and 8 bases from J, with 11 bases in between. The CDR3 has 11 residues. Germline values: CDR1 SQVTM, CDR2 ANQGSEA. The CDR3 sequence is CSVVGEHGYTF. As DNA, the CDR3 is TGCAGCGTTGTGGGGGAACACGGCTACACCTTC.